Each of the 8 T cell receptor beta chains below was sequenced from the same sample in a study of monozygotic twins with inflammatory bowel disease. TCRdb re-called the 5' RACE reads and catalogs CDR3 proteins one per entry, DNA excluded. This table lists some 200,000 distinct CDR3 sequences. Input material: blood. The receptor source for this set is a human donor with ulcerative colitis or Crohn's disease, or a healthy co-twin of an affected twin (not recorded which).

The CDR3 spells CSARQAASTEAFF. The chain uses TRBV20-1 and TRBJ1-1. This CDR3 has 13 amino acids. CDR1 is DFQATT, CDR2 SNEGSKA, per germline (reference sequence).

The rearrangement links TRBV5-1 to TRBJ1-3. CDR1 SGHRS and CDR2 YFSETQ come from the germline V gene. There are 18 residues in the CDR3. CDR3 in amino acids: CASSPDSDVDYSGNTIYF.

This sequence joins TRBV5-4 and TRBJ2-1; TCRdb reports TRBD1, a call that lacks DNA to check it against. This CDR3 is built from 15 residues. Per germline, CDR1 SGHNT and CDR2 YYREEE (reference sequence). CDR3 sequence reads: CASSLFGTGYNEQFF. Complete variable domain (other parts from reference TRBV5-4 and TRBJ2-1): ETGVTQSPTHLIKTRGQQVTLRCSSQSGHNTVSWYQQALGQGPQFIFQYYREEENGRGNFPPRFSGLQFPNYSSELNVNALELDDSALYLCASSLFGTGYNEQFFGPGTRLTVL.

This sequence joins TRBV27 and TRBJ1-6. The V gene's germline CDR1 is MNHEY and CDR2 SMNVEV (reference sequence). The CDR3 has 13 residues. CDR3 sequence reads: CASSGVNSSPLHF.

This rearrangement joins TRBV28 to TRBJ1-5. Germline V gives CDR1 MDHEN, CDR2 SYDVKM. The CDR3 sequence is 12 residues long. The CDR3 is CASTNLYQPQHF.

This chain connects TRBV10-3 to TRBJ2-6. The CDR3 covers 17 residues. CDR1 and CDR2 from the germline V gene are ENHRY and SYGVKD. CDR3 residues: CAISDLGQSSGANVLTF.

The chain recombines TRBV5-5 with TRBJ2-4. From germline, CDR1 is SGHKS and CDR2 YYEKEE (reference sequence). The CDR3 runs 16 residues. The CDR3 reads CASSLQPDLAKNIQYF.

The chain joins TRBV7-2 to TRBJ2-7; the D gene TCRdb calls, TRBD1, cannot be checked with no DNA. Germline values: CDR1 SGHTA, CDR2 FQGNSA. The CDR3 is 17 residues long. Here the CDR3 reads CASSFLTASGDPYEQYF.